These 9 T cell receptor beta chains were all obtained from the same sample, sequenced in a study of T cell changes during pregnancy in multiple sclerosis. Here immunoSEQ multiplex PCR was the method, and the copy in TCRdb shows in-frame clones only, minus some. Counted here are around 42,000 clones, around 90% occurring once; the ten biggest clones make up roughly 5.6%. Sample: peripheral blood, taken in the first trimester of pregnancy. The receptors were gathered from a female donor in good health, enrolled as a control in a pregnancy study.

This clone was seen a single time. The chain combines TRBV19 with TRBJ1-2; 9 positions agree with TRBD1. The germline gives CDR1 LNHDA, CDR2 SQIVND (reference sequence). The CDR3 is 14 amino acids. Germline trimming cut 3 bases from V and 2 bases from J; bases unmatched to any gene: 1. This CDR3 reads CASSMTGGNYGYTF. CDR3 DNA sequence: TGTGCCAGTAGTATGACAGGGGGGAACTATGGCTACACCTTC.

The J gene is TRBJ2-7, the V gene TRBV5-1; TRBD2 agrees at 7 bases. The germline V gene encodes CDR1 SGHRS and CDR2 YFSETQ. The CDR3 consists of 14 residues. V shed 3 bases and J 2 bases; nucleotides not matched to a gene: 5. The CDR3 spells CASSWIAGAYEQYF. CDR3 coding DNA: TGCGCCAGCAGCTGGATCGCGGGAGCCTACGAGCAGTACTTC.

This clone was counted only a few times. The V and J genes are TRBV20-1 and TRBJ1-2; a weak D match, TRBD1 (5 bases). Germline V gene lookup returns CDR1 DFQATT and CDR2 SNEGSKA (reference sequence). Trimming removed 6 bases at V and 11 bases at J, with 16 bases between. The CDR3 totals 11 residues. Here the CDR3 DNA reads TGCAGTGCGAATCCAGGGTTGAGGTACACCTTC. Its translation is CSANPGLRYTF.

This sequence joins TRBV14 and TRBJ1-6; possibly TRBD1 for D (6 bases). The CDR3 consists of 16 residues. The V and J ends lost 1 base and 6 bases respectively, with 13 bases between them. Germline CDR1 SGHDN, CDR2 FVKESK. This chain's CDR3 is CASSQVGGALNSPLHF. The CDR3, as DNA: TGTGCCAGCAGCCAAGTTGGGGGGGCGCTTAATTCACCCCTCCACTTT.

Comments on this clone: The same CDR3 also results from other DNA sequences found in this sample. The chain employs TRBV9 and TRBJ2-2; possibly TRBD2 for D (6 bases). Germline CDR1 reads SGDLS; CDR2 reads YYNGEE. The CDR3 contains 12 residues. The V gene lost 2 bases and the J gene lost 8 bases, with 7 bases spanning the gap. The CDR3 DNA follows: TGTGCCAGCAGCGTTCGGGGGGGGGAGCTGTTTTTT. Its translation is CASSVRGGELFF.

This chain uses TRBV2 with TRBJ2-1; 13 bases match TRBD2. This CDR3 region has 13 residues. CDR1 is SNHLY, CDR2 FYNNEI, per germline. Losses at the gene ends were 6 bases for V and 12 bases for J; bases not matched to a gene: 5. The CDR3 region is CASSPLAGGVQFF. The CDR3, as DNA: TGTGCCAGCAGCCCACTAGCGGGAGGGGTGCAGTTCTTC.

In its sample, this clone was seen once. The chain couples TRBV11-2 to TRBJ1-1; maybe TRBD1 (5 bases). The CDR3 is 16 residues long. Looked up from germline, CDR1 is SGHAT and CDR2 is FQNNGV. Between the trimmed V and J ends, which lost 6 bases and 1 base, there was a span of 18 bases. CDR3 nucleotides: TGTGCCAGCAGGTTTATCCTAAGACAGAGGAACACTGAAGCTTTCTTT. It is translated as CASRFILRQRNTEAFF.

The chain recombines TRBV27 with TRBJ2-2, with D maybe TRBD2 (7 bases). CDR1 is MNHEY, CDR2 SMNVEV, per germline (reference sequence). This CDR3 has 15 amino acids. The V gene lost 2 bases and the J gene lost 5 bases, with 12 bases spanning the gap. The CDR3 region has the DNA TGTGCCAGCAGTTTAGGGGGGGCAAGGACCGGGGAGCTGTTTTTT. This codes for CASSLGGARTGELFF.

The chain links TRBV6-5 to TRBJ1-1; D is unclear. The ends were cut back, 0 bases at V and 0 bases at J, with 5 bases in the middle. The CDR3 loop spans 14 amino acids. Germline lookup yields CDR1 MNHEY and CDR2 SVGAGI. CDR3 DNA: TGTGCCAGCAGTTACTCTAGTATGAACACTGAAGCTTTCTTT. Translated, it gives CASSYSSMNTEAFF.